This TCR beta chain was sequenced in a study of response to subunit inactivated influenza vaccine (dated by TCRdb to the late 2010s). As for the study more broadly: The study used deep quantitative T cell receptor repertoire profiling to track responses to a trivalent subunit inactivated influenza vaccine.

For this clonotype: The target of this receptor is not known. No base quality information exists; no much larger clone differs at one position.

The paper as a whole reports these results and caveats: According to the authors, only a limited number of new T cells may be recruited by each seasonal influenza vaccination.

The library relied on RT-PCR. These reads were obtained on an Illumina HiSeq 2500. Starting from the raw public reads, TCRdb applied fastp trimming at Q25, assembled clones with MiXCR and retained in-frame beta chains. All rows with the same CDR3 protein become a single entry with the most common DNA and genes. Across this sample there are about 160,000 distinct CDR3 sequences, with 9.5% to 12% seen only once. The ten biggest clones cover about a third of the sample. The CDR3 goes from the cysteine to the phenylalanine over 16 residues. The only DNA kept is the CDR3, 48 bases in frame from the first base. Per the germline V gene (reference sequence), SEHNR is the CDR1 and FQNEAQ is the CDR2. Germline trimming: 5 bases from V, 0 bases from J; junction bases outside gene matches: 9.

The sequence derives from a man between 50 and 69 years old who received an inactivated influenza vaccine. Donor details come from another sample of the same person, matched by shared clones. The chain employs TRBV7-9 and TRBJ1-1; TRBD1 lines up with 7 middle nucleotides. The sequenced sample was CD8+ T cells sorted from PBMCs, obtained 23 months after vaccination. The DNA reads TGTGCCAGCAGCGACGACAGGGTTAGCATGAACACTGAAGCTTTCTTT. Its translation is CASSDDRVSMNTEAFF. Full variable domain (CDR3 extended with the reference TRBV7-9 and TRBJ1-1 proteins): DTGVSQNPRHKITKRGQNVTFRCDPISEHNRLYWYRQTLGQGPEFLTYFQNEAQLEKSRLLSDRFSAERPKGSFSTLEIQRTEQGDSAMYLCASSDDRVSMNTEAFFGQGTRLTVV.